Here is one T cell receptor beta chain with its context. Its specificity is not known. Isolation yielded PBMCs, at least 7 million per sample, in every case. Each sample provided at least 5.5 micrograms of extracted total RNA. This sample stems from a study of blood T cells in healthy people across ages. A sample-barcoded 5' primer and a J-beta primer mix were used in a second PCR of roughly 6 to 11 cycles. At least 2.5 million CDR3-containing paired-end reads were obtained per sample. TCRdb re-called the 5' RACE reads with MiXCR, one entry per CDR3 protein. The sample carries 1.5 million to 2 million distinct CDR3 sequences, 28% recorded once. Study observations and caveats: PBMCs went unsorted, and a conclusive naive versus antigen-experienced comparison was therefore prevented.

Germline loops: CDR1 SGHDT, CDR2 YYEEEE. V lost 5 bases and J lost 13, with 22 bases in between. This CDR3 has 14 residues. The TCR originated in a woman under 40 in good health. The sample comprised blood. V usage is TRBV5-6 and J usage is TRBJ2-4; D is possibly TRBD2 (5 bases). DNA of the CDR3: TGTGCCAGCAGTCTCACGACGGGGTACAATGAGCAGTACTTC. Translated, it gives CASSLTTGYNEQYF.